The clone carrying this TCR beta chain has a handful of counts. Antigen: not known. CD4+ cells of the naive, central memory, regulatory and stem cell-like memory types were sorted via CD45RO/CCR7/CD25/CD127/CD95/CD27. Sorted cells reached over 95% purity in every population. V was clipped by 4 bases and J by 5 bases, with 14 bases between them. Per the germline V gene, CDR1 is SGHTA and CDR2 is FQGNSA. The CDR3 is 15 residues long. The data originate from a study of beta chain features in type 1 diabetes. The authors reverse transcribed all of the isolated RNA, so sequencing captured expressed TCRB transcripts. Sequenced by immunoSEQ multiplex PCR; TCRdb stores in-frame clones only, minus some. The sample contains 70,000 to 90,000 clones, around 32% of which appear only once. Study-level results: Patients and controls would be equally affected if PCR favored shorter templates. More deletions and fewer insertions at VDJ junctions were seen in type 1 diabetes patients.

The sample taken for sequencing was stem cell memory CD4+ T cells from blood. The rearrangement uses TRBV7-2 and TRBJ2-2, with TRBD1 as a possible D gene (7 bases). The receptor comes from a woman aged 18-29 years in good health. The CDR3 bases are TGTGCCAGCAGCTCCAACAGGGGAGGAACCGGGGAGCTGTTTTTT. It encodes CASSSNRGGTGELFF.